The source of this T cell receptor (beta chain) is a study of T-cell memory formation after mild COVID-19. Whole-study context: There were largely donor-specific TCR clusters. Study-wide results and limits: The pre-infection memory compartment contained some responding clones, suggesting cross-reactive memory joined. Researchers report contracting CD4+ clones mostly in CM and EM, with CD8+ clones in EMRA. Day 37-peaking second-wave clones had unconfirmed SARS-CoV-2 specificity.

This clonotype was seen a handful of times. The antigen is unknown. TCRdb re-derived calls from the 5' RACE reads in MiXCR, one entry per CDR3 protein. The table lists some 600,000 distinct CDR3 sequences, 17% of them singletons. The length of the CDR3 is 14 residues. CDR1 and CDR2 from the germline V gene are SEHNR and FQNEAQ (reference sequence). V gave up 4 bases and J gave up 4 bases, with 11 bases separating them. Material for sequencing was PBMCs or a T cell subset sorted from them (not recorded which). The source of this sequence is an adult woman who had mild COVID-19 (a few samples of this study predate the infection). Cell type and time point are not known. The chain uses TRBV7-9 and TRBJ1-3; D ambiguous. Written as DNA, the CDR3 is TGTGCCAGCAGCTCCGGGGTGGACGGAAACACCATATATTTT. Its translation: CASSSGVDGNTIYF.